The next 25 T cell receptor beta chains were all read from a single sample in a study of T cell responses to AZD1222 COVID-19 vaccine (dated by TCRdb to the early 2020s). Receptor libraries were prepared by the immunoSEQ multiplex PCR assay. The source is immuneACCESS, and TCRdb retained only in-frame sequences with V and J called. Part of the clones is not carried over; for the studies checked, unresolved V genes explain less than half of this, and the remainder is unexplained. The sample includes 200,000 to 300,000 clones, with approximately 93% observed a single time. The top ten constitute approximately 0.52% of the sample. The sample's time point label, decoded: baseline before first vaccination. The sequencing here drew on peripheral blood, taken on day 0 of AZD1222 vaccination. All receptors derive from an adult in good health.

This sequence joins TRBV7-3 and TRBJ2-2; TRBD1 is a possible D gene (6 bases). There are 16 residues in the CDR3. V was cut by 2 bases and J by 0 bases, with 10 bases left in between. The germline gives CDR1 SGHTA, CDR2 FQGTGA. The CDR3 DNA follows: TGTGCCAGCAGCTTAGTTGCAGGGGCGAACACCGGGGAGCTGTTTTTT. Its protein is CASSLVAGANTGELFF.

The V call is TRBV21-1, the J call TRBJ1-1; TRBD1, as called in the table, went unchecked against the DNA. TRBV21-1 is listed as a pseudogene. CDR3 size: 18 residues. For the CDR3, the DNA is TGTGCCAGCAGCAAACCCCCTCGGGGCAGGGGGATAGACACTGAAGCTTTCTTT. Translated, it gives CASSKPPRGRGIDTEAFF.

The count of this clone is one. The genes are TRBV5-1 and TRBJ2-7, with 14 bases fitting TRBD2. V was pared by 4 bases and J by 6 bases, with 6 bases of the junction left unmatched. Germline V CDR1 and CDR2: SGHRS, YFSETQ. CDR3 length: 15 amino acids. For the CDR3, the DNA is TGCGCCAGCAGCCTAGGACTAGCGGGGGGAGTCGAGCAGTACTTC. This translates into CASSLGLAGGVEQYF.

In this sample, this clone turned up once. This chain links TRBV28 with TRBJ1-4, with 7 bases matching TRBD1. V was clipped by 4 bases and J by 4 bases; unmatched bases: 6. CDR1 is MDHEN and CDR2 is SYDVKM in the germline V gene. CDR3 size: 15 residues. The CDR3 nucleotides read TGTGCCAGCAGTTACCGCGGGACAGTTAATGAAAAACTGTTTTTT. It yields the protein CASSYRGTVNEKLFF.

The V and J genes are TRBV5-5 and TRBJ1-2; D call uncertain. From germline, CDR1 is SGHKS and CDR2 YYEKEE (reference sequence). Between the trimmed V and J ends, which lost 4 bases and 9 bases, there was a span of 16 bases. The CDR3 spans 13 residues. CDR3 coding DNA: TGTGCCAGCAGCCGACAACTCGATAGGAGCTACACCTTC. Amino acid sequence: CASSRQLDRSYTF.

V and J are TRBV27 and TRBJ1-6; D might be TRBD1 (6 bases). CDR1 and CDR2 (germline): MNHEY, SMNVEV (reference sequence). Trimming stripped 6 bases from V and 10 bases from J, with 10 bases between. This CDR3 contains 12 residues. CDR3 coding DNA: TGTGCCAGCAGAGAGAGGGGGTCACCCCTCCACTTT. As protein: CASRERGSPLHF.

The V call is TRBV7-3, the J call TRBJ1-3; TRBD1 might be the D (6 bases). Trimming left V 5 bases short and J 4 bases short, with 9 bases between. Germline V gene data show CDR1 as SGHTA and CDR2 as FQGTGA. The CDR3 sequence is 13 residues long. CDR3 sequence: CASSTGPGNTIYF. As DNA, the CDR3 is TGTGCCAGCAGCACAGGGCCCGGAAACACCATATATTTT.

Only a few counts were recorded for this clone. The chain links TRBV5-1 to TRBJ1-1; 9 bases match TRBD1. The CDR3 length is 14 residues. Germline loops: CDR1 SGHRS, CDR2 YFSETQ. Germline trimming cut 3 bases from V and 4 bases from J; bases unmatched to any gene: 4. The CDR3 DNA reads as TGCGCCAGCAGCTCGGACAGGGGAAGCACTGAAGCTTTCTTT. This codes for CASSSDRGSTEAFF.

The J gene is TRBJ1-2, the V gene TRBV28; D not certain. With 2 bases removed from V and 8 bases from J, the gap between germline ends came to 9 bases. This CDR3 has 12 residues. The germline gives CDR1 MDHEN, CDR2 SYDVKM. CDR3 bases: TGTGCCAGCAGTTTAACGAGGGCGGGCTACACCTTC. Translated: CASSLTRAGYTF.

The J gene is TRBJ1-5, the V gene TRBV6-5, with a tentative D call TRBD1 (6 bases). V shed 11 bases and J shed 5 bases, with 16 bases lying between them. The germline CDR1 and CDR2 sequences are MNHEY and SVGAGI. The CDR3 covers 13 residues. CDR3 DNA: TGTGCCGCGAAACAGGGTAACGATCAGCCCCAGCATTTT. Translating gives CAAKQGNDQPQHF.

V gene TRBV19 combines with J gene TRBJ1-6; possibly TRBD1 for D (6 bases). V lost 1 base to trimming and J lost 8 bases, with 18 bases between them. There are 17 residues in the CDR3. Germline V lookup: CDR1 LNHDA, CDR2 SQIVND (reference sequence). The CDR3 nucleotides are TGTGCCAGTAGTATAGGTACCGGTTACAGGGCTGATTCACCCCTCCACTTT. Translated: CASSIGTGYRADSPLHF. Together with reference TRBV19 and TRBJ1-6, the CDR3 gives the full variable domain: DGGITQSPKYLFRKEGQNVTLSCEQNLNHDAMYWYRQDPGQGLRLIYYSQIVNDFQKGDIAEGYSVSREKKESFPLTVTSAQKNPTAFYLCASSIGTGYRADSPLHFGNGTRLTVT.

The V gene is TRBV19, the J gene TRBJ1-5, with no clear D. The V and J ends lost 6 bases and 5 bases respectively, with 8 bases between them. The CDR3 length is 12 residues. Germline CDR1 LNHDA, CDR2 SQIVND (reference sequence). The CDR3 protein is CASRAADQPQHF. The CDR3 DNA reads TGTGCCAGTAGGGCGGCGGATCAGCCCCAGCATTTT.

The chain joins TRBV18 to TRBJ2-7; 9 bases are shared with TRBD1. Looked up from germline, CDR1 is KGHSH and CDR2 is LQKENI. Trimming removed 6 bases from V and 7 bases from J; junction bases left unmatched: 10. The CDR3 sequence is 14 residues long. The CDR3 here is CASSPQGQGEEQYF. The CDR3 region has the DNA TGTGCCAGCTCGCCCCAGGGACAGGGTGAGGAGCAGTACTTC.

The table lists this clone with a count of one. The chain combines TRBV5-1 with TRBJ2-7; TRBD2 matches 7 bases. The V and J ends lost 0 bases and 6 bases, in that order; junction bases with no gene match: 3. The CDR3 contains 13 residues. The germline V gene has CDR1 SGHRS and CDR2 YFSETQ. The CDR3 is CASSLVTGGEQYF. CDR3 coding DNA: TGCGCCAGCAGCTTGGTGACGGGAGGCGAGCAGTACTTC.

This clone has just a few counts. The J gene is TRBJ1-1, the V gene TRBV28, with 7 bases lining up with TRBD1. The CDR3 extends over 12 amino acids. J gave up 8 bases and V 5 bases, and 5 bases lay outside the gene matches. The germline CDR1 and CDR2 sequences are MDHEN and SYDVKM. CDR3 bases: TGTGCCAGCAGTACAAGGGACAGCGAAGCTTTCTTT. Protein: CASSTRDSEAFF.

The chain couples TRBV29-1 to TRBJ2-7; D ambiguous. Germline V gene sequence: CDR1 SQVTM, CDR2 ANQGSEA. Deletions cut 7 bases from V and 0 bases from J, with 7 bases between. The CDR3 sequence is 11 residues long. The CDR3 region is CSARNSYEQYF. CDR3 in DNA: TGCAGCGCGCGGAACTCCTACGAGCAGTACTTC.

This clone occurred a few times. The V and J genes are TRBV27 and TRBJ2-1, with 9 bases aligning to TRBD1. Germline V lookup: CDR1 MNHEY, CDR2 SMNVEV (reference sequence). After removal of 7 bases from V and 5 bases from J, the junction contained 9 bases not matched to a gene. There are 15 residues in the CDR3. The CDR3 sequence is CASNRQGDGDNEQFF. CDR3 nucleotides: TGTGCCAGCAACAGACAGGGGGACGGGGACAATGAGCAGTTCTTC.

This chain connects TRBV4-3 to TRBJ1-6; D is ambiguous. Trimming removed 0 bases from V and 13 bases from J, with 10 bases in between. The CDR3 is 13 amino acids. Germline values: CDR1 LGHNA, CDR2 YSLEER. CDR3 in DNA: TGCGCCAGCAGCCAAGAACCCCAGCAGCCCCTCCACTTT. Translated, it gives CASSQEPQQPLHF.

The V call is TRBV19, the J call TRBJ1-6; TRBD1 might be the D (5 bases). In germline, CDR1 is LNHDA, CDR2 SQIVND (reference sequence). V was clipped by 5 bases and J by 10 bases, with 12 bases between them. This CDR3 has 13 amino acids. In DNA, the CDR3 is TGTGCCAGTAGTCGACAGTCTCCATCACCCCTCCACTTT. As protein: CASSRQSPSPLHF.

V and J are TRBV3-1 (or the pseudogene TRBV3-2) and TRBJ1-5; D possibly corresponds to TRBD1 (6 bases). The CDR3 contains 13 residues. Per germline, CDR1 LGHDT and CDR2 YNNKEL (reference sequence). V lost 4 bases and J lost 6, with 10 bases in between. The CDR3 spells CASSLRGLQPQHF. The DNA of the CDR3 is TGTGCCAGCAGCCTCCGGGGGCTTCAGCCCCAGCATTTT.

The chain couples TRBV28 to TRBJ2-1, with 13 bases identical to TRBD2. V trimming: 10 bases; J trimming: 3 bases; junction bases outside the gene matches: 9. In germline, CDR1 is MDHEN, CDR2 SYDVKM. The CDR3 spans 16 residues. The CDR3 is CATGTSGTLHYNEQFF. The CDR3 coding sequence is TGTGCCACCGGGACTAGCGGGACCCTCCACTACAATGAGCAGTTCTTC.

The chain uses TRBV5-1 and TRBJ2-1, with 8 bases aligning to TRBD1. Trimming took 0 bases from V and 8 from J; bases not matched to a gene: 7. Germline V CDR1 and CDR2: SGHRS, YFSETQ. The CDR3 runs 15 residues. CDR3 nucleotides: TGCGCCAGCAGCTTGGCCAGACAGGGGCGGGATGAGCAGTTCTTC. Its translation: CASSLARQGRDEQFF.

This chain joins TRBV7-3 and TRBJ1-4; D is unclear. CDR1 and CDR2 from the germline V gene are SGHTA and FQGTGA. Trimming stripped 5 bases from V and 0 bases from J, with 10 bases between. The CDR3 contains 15 residues. The CDR3 DNA reads TGTGCCAGCAGCCCCGGAGATGCAACTAATGAAAAACTGTTTTTT. As protein: CASSPGDATNEKLFF. Supplemented by reference TRBV7-3 and TRBJ1-4, the full variable domain reads GAGVSQTPSNKVTEKGKYVELRCDPISGHTALYWYRQSLGQGPEFLIYFQGTGAADDSGLPNDRFFAVRPEGSVSTLKIQRTERGDSAVYLCASSPGDATNEKLFFGSGTQLSVL.

The chain couples TRBV28 to TRBJ2-7; 9 nucleotides line up with TRBD2. The CDR3 loop spans 15 amino acids. With 8 bases clipped from V and 3 bases from J, the junction kept 11 bases outside the gene matches. Germline V gene sequence: CDR1 MDHEN, CDR2 SYDVKM. The chain's CDR3 is CASAELAGGFYEQYF. In DNA, the CDR3 is TGTGCCAGCGCAGAACTAGCGGGCGGGTTCTACGAGCAGTACTTC.

This clone was counted a single time. This chain connects TRBV2 to TRBJ2-1; D uncertain. The germline V gene has CDR1 SNHLY and CDR2 FYNNEI. The CDR3 totals 11 residues. The germline V and J ends were trimmed by 8 bases and 4 bases, with 6 bases remaining between them. The CDR3 DNA follows: TGTGCCAGCGGCGAATACAATGAGCAGTTCTTC. Translating it yields CASGEYNEQFF.